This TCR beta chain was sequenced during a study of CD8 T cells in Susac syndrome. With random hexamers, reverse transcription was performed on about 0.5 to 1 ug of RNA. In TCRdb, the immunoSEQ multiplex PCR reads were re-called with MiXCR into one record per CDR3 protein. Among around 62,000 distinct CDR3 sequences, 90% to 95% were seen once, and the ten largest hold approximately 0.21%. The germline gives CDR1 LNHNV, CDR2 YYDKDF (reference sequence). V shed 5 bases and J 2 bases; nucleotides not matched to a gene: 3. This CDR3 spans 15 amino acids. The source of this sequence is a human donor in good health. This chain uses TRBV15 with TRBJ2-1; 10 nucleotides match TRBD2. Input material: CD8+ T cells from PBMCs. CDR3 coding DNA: TGTGCCACCAGCGAGCGGGGGGGGACCTACAATGAGCAGTTCTTC. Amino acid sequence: CATSERGGTYNEQFF. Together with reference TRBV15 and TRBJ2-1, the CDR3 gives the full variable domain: DAMVIQNPRYQVTQFGKPVTLSCSQTLNHNVMYWYQQKSSQAPKLLFHYYDKDFNNEADTPDNFQSRRPNTSFCFLDIRSPGLGDTAMYLCATSERGGTYNEQFFGPGTRLTVL.